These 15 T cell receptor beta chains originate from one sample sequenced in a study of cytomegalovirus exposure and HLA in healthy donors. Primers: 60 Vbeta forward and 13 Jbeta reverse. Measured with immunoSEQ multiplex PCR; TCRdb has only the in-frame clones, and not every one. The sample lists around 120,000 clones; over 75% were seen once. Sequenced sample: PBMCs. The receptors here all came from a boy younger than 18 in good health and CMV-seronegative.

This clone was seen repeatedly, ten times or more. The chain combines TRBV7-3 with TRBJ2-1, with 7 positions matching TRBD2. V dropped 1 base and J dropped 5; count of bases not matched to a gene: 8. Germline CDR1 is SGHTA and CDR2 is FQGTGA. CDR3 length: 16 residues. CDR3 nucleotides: TGTGCCAGCAGCTTAATTGGGGGAGGGACTAACAATGAGCAGTTCTTC. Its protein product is CASSLIGGGTNNEQFF. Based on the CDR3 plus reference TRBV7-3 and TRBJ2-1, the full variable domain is GAGVSQTPSNKVTEKGKYVELRCDPISGHTALYWYRQSLGQGPEFLIYFQGTGAADDSGLPNDRFFAVRPEGSVSTLKIQRTERGDSAVYLCASSLIGGGTNNEQFFGPGTRLTVL.

The CDR3 is CASSVGVTGAYEQYF. In DNA form, the CDR3 reads TGTGCCAGCAGCGTAGGGGTGACAGGGGCCTACGAGCAGTACTTC. This chain uses TRBV9 with TRBJ2-7, with TRBD1 identical over 8 bases. The CDR3 has 15 amino acids. Germline V gives CDR1 SGDLS, CDR2 YYNGEE. Trimming at V came to 0 bases and at J to 2 bases, leaving 4 bases not matched to a gene.

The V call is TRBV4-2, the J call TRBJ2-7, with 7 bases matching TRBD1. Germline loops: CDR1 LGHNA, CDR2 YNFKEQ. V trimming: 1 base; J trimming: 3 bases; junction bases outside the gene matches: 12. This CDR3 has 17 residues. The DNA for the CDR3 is TGTGCCAGCAGCCAAGGGTTTCAGGGGGACGACTACTACGAGCAGTACTTC. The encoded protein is CASSQGFQGDDYYEQYF.

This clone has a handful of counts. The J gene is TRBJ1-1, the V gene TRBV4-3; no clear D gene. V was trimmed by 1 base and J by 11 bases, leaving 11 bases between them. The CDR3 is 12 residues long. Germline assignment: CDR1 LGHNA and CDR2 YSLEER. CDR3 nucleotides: TGCGCCAGCAGCCAAGGGAGATCCGGGGCTTTCTTT. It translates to CASSQGRSGAFF.

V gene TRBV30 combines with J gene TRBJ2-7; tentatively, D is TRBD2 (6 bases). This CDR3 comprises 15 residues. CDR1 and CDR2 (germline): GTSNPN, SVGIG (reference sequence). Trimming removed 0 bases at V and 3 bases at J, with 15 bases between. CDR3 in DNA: TGTGCCTGGAGTGTCGTACTAGCAGCAAACTACGAGCAGTACTTC. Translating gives CAWSVVLAANYEQYF.

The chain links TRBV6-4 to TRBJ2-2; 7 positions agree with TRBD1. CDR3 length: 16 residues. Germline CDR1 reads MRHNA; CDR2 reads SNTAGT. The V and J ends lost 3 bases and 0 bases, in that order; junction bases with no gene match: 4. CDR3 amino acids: CASSENRGSNTGELFF. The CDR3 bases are TGTGCCAGCAGTGAGAACAGGGGCTCGAACACCGGGGAGCTGTTTTTT.

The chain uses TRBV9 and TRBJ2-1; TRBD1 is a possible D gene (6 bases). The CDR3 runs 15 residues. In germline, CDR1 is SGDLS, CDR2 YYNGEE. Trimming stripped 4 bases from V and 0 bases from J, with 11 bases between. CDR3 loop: CASSPRGSSYNEQFF. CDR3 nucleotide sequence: TGTGCCAGCAGCCCCAGGGGCAGCTCCTACAATGAGCAGTTCTTC.

For the CDR3, the DNA is TGTGCCAGCAGCTTGGGACAGTCCAACTCTGGGGCCAACGTCCTGACTTTC. This encodes CASSLGQSNSGANVLTF. The J gene is TRBJ2-6, the V gene TRBV5-4; D is possibly TRBD1 (5 bases). CDR3 size: 17 residues. V shed 0 bases and J shed 0 bases, with 10 bases lying between them. Germline V gene data show CDR1 as SGHNT and CDR2 as YYREEE (reference sequence).

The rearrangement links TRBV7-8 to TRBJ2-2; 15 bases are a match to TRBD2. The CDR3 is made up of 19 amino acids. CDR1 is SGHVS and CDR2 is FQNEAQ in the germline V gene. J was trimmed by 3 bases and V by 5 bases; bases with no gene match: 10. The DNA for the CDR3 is TGTGCCAGCAGCCCCTGGACTAGCGGGGGGGAGTATGACACCGGGGAGCTGTTTTTT. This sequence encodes CASSPWTSGGEYDTGELFF.

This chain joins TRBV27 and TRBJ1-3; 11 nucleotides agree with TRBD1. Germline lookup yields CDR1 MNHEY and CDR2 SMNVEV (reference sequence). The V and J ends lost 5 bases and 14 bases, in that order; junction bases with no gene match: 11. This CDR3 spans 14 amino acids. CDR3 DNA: TGTGCCAGCAGTCGGGACAGGGGGTCGGAGACCCTATATTTT. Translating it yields CASSRDRGSETLYF.

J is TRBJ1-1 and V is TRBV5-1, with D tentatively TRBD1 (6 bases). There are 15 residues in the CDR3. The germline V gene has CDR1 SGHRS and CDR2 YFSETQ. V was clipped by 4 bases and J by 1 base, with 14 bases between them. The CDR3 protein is CASSPYRDGNTEAFF. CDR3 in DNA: TGCGCCAGCAGCCCCTACAGGGATGGGAACACTGAAGCTTTCTTT.

CDR3 coding DNA: TGTGCCAGCACGGACAGGGTTAACTATGGCTACACCTTC. Its protein is CASTDRVNYGYTF. This rearrangement joins TRBV2 to TRBJ1-2; 8 bases agree with TRBD1. The CDR3 runs to 13 residues. Trimming cost V 7 bases and J 1 base; bases outside gene matches: 2. CDR1 and CDR2 (germline): SNHLY, FYNNEI. Supplemented by reference TRBV2 and TRBJ1-2, the full variable domain reads EPEVTQTPSHQVTQMGQEVILRCVPISNHLYFYWYRQILGQKVEFLVSFYNNEISEKSEIFDDQFSVERPDGSNFTLKIRSTKLEDSAMYFCASTDRVNYGYTFGSGTRLTVV.

CDR3 in amino acids: CASNLGQWLYNEQFF. In DNA form, the CDR3 reads TGTGCCAGCAACCTGGGACAGTGGTTGTACAATGAGCAGTTCTTC. V and J are TRBV21-1 and TRBJ2-1; the table names TRBD1, a call not compared with the DNA. TRBV21-1 is a documented pseudogene. The CDR3 covers 15 residues.

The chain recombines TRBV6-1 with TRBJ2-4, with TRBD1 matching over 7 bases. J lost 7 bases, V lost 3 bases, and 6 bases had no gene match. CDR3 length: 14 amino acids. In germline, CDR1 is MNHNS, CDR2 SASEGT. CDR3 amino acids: CASSDEGGPNIQYF. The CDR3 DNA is TGTGCCAGCAGTGACGAAGGGGGCCCTAACATTCAGTACTTC.

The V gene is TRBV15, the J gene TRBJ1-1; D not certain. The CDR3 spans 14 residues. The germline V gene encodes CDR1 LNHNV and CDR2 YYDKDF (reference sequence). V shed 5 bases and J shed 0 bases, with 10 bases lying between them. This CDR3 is CATSSSSLNTEAFF. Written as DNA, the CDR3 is TGTGCCACCAGCTCCAGTAGCTTGAACACTGAAGCTTTCTTT. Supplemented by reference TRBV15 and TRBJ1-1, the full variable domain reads DAMVIQNPRYQVTQFGKPVTLSCSQTLNHNVMYWYQQKSSQAPKLLFHYYDKDFNNEADTPDNFQSRRPNTSFCFLDIRSPGLGDTAMYLCATSSSSLNTEAFFGQGTRLTVV.